The rows below give T cell receptor beta chains drawn from one sample of a study of T cell repertoires in cytomegalovirus infection. TCRdb processed the reads anew with MiXCR; each CDR3 protein has one entry. The sample includes under 500,000 distinct CDR3 sequences, about 42% seen only once; the top ten take 35% to 50%. These receptors are not linked to any known antigen. Source: cultured PBMCs, taken from culture after CMV antigen stimulation. The receptors stem from a human donor in good health (CMV status not recorded). Some clones in this sample may be carry-over from other donors' samples. The CDR3 runs from the conserved cysteine through the conserved F or W. The D gene is left open where the match is weak. Size is omitted from some rows. Given values are once, few, many or a class for expanded clones.

size,J,V,D,CDR3,DNA
once,TRBJ2-5,TRBV11-2,TRBD2,CASSLRLRGESQETQYF,TGTGCCAGCAGCTTAAGGCTGCGGGGGGAATCCCAAGAGACCCAGTACTTC
few,TRBJ1-6,TRBV7-2,-,CASSFRGTDKSPLHF,TGTGCCAGCAGCTTCCGGGGCACGGACAAATCACCCCTCCACTTT
few,TRBJ1-2,TRBV7-2,TRBD1,CASSLVPGQGGGYTF,TGTGCCAGCAGCTTAGTTCCGGGACAGGGAGGTGGCTACACCTTC
-,TRBJ2-5,TRBV7-8,TRBD2,CASSPYWASGIQETQYF,TGTGCCAGCAGCCCCTACTGGGCTAGCGGTATCCAAGAGACCCAGTACTTC
few,TRBJ1-1,TRBV11-2,-,CASSLELGTEAFF,TGTGCCAGCAGCTTAGAATTGGGCACTGAAGCTTTCTTT
few,TRBJ2-7,TRBV11-2,TRBD2,CASSLVGGYAYEQYF,TGTGCCAGCAGCTTAGTGGGAGGGTATGCCTACGAGCAGTACTTC
-,TRBJ2-5,TRBV13,TRBD2,CASSTPGTSGRVPETQYF,TGTGCCAGCAGCACCCCCGGGACTAGCGGGAGGGTCCCAGAGACCCAGTACTTC
-,TRBJ1-2,TRBV7-2,TRBD1,CASSHGTGTYGYTF,TGTGCCAGCAGCCACGGGACAGGGACCTATGGCTACACCTTC
-,TRBJ2-3,TRBV6-2/TRBV6-3,TRBD1,CASQRWTGAQNTQYF,TGTGCCAGTCAGAGGTGGACAGGGGCGCAGAATACGCAGTATTTT
-,TRBJ2-2,TRBV9,-,CASSVDGYDTGELFF,TGTGCCAGCAGCGTTGACGGGTACGACACCGGGGAGCTGTTTTTT
-,TRBJ2-1,TRBV4-1,-,CASSQGTGDEQFF,TGCGCCAGCAGCCAGGGGACTGGCGATGAGCAGTTCTTC
-,TRBJ2-1,TRBV24-1,-,CATSEPYNEQFF,TGTGCCACCAGTGAACCGTACAATGAGCAGTTCTTC
-,TRBJ1-2,TRBV29-1,TRBD1,CSVEDRDRGGPGYTF,TGCAGCGTTGAAGATCGGGACAGGGGGGGACCTGGCTACACCTTC
-,TRBJ1-2,TRBV7-3,-,CASSLNAGPYGYTF,TGTGCCAGCAGCTTAAACGCGGGGCCTTATGGCTACACCTTC
-,TRBJ2-7,TRBV7-6,-,CASSFQSEQYF,TGTGCCAGCAGCTTCCAGTCCGAGCAGTACTTC
few,TRBJ2-7,TRBV12-5,-,CASGPLDYPDEQYF,TGTGCTAGTGGTCCTCTGGACTATCCGGACGAGCAGTACTTC